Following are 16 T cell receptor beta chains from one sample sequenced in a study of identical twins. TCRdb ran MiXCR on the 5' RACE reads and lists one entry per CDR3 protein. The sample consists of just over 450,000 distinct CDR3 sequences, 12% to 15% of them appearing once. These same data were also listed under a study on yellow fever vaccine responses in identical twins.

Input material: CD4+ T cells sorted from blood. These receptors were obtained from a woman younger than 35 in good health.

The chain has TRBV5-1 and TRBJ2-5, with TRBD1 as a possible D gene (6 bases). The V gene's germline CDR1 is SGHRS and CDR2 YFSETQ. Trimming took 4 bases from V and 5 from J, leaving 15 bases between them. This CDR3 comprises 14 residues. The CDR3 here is CASSPDTGLETQYF. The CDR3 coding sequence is TGCGCCAGCAGCCCCGATACAGGGTTGGAGACCCAGTACTTC.

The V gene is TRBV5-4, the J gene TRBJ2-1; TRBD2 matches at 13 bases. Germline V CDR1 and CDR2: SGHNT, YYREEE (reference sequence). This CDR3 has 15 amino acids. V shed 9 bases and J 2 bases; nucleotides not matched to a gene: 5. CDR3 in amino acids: CATGLAGVPYNEQFF. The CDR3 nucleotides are TGTGCCACTGGACTAGCGGGGGTTCCCTACAATGAGCAGTTCTTC. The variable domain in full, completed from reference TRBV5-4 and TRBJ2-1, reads ETGVTQSPTHLIKTRGQQVTLRCSSQSGHNTVSWYQQALGQGPQFIFQYYREEENGRGNFPPRFSGLQFPNYSSELNVNALELDDSALYLCATGLAGVPYNEQFFGPGTRLTVL.

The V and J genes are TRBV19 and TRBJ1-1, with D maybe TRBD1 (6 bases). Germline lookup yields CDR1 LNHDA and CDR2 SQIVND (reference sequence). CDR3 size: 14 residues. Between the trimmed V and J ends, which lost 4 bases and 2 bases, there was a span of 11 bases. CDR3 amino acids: CASSTTGINTEAFF. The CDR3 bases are TGTGCCAGTAGTACCACAGGGATTAACACTGAAGCTTTCTTT.

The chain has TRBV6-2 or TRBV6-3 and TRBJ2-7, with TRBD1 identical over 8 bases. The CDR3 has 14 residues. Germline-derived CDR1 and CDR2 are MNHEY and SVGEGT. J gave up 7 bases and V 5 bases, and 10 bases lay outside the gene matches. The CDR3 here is CASSADRGRREQYF. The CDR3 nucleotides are TGTGCCAGCAGTGCCGACAGGGGCCGGCGTGAGCAGTACTTC.

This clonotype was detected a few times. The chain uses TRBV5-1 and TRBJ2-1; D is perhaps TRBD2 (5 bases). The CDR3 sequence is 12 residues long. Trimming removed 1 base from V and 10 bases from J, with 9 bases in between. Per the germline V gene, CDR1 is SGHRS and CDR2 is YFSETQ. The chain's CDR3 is CASSLIEREQFF. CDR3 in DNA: TGCGCCAGCAGCTTGATAGAGCGGGAGCAGTTCTTC.

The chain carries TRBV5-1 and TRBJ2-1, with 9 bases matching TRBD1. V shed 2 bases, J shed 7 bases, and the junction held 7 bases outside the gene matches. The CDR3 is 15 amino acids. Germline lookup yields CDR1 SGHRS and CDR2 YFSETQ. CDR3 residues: CASSFGDRVRNEQFF. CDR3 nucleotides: TGCGCCAGCAGCTTCGGGGACAGGGTCAGGAATGAGCAGTTCTTC.

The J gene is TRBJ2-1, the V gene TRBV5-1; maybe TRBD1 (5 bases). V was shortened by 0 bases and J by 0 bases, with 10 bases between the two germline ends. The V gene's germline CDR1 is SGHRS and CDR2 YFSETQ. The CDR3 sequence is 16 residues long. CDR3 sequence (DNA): TGCGCCAGCAGCTTGGTACAGGAGATCTCCTACAATGAGCAGTTCTTC. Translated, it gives CASSLVQEISYNEQFF.

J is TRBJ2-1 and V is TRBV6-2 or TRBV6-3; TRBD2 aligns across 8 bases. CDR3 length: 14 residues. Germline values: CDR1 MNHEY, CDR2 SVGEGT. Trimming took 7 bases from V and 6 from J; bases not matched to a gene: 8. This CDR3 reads CASTSGTRRNEQFF. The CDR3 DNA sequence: TGTGCCAGCACCTCCGGGACTAGGCGCAATGAGCAGTTCTTC.

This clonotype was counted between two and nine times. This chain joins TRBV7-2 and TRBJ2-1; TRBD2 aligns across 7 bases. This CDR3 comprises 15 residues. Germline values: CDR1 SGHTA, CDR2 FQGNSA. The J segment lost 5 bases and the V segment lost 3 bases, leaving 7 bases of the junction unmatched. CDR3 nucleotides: TGTGCCAGCAGCTTGAGCAGCGGGATCAACAATGAGCAGTTCTTC. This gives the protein CASSLSSGINNEQFF.

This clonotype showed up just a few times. This chain's CDR3 is CASSVGGTSGAFF. The CDR3 region has the DNA TGTGCCAGCAGCGTTGGGGGTACCTCGGGAGCTTTCTTT. The chain employs TRBV9 and TRBJ1-1, with D perhaps matching TRBD1 (5 bases). V was clipped by 2 bases and J by 10 bases, with 15 bases between them. Germline assignment: CDR1 SGDLS and CDR2 YYNGEE. The CDR3 is made up of 13 amino acids.

The chain's CDR3 is CASSLDRGYYEQYF. Here the CDR3 DNA reads TGTGCCAGCAGCTTAGACAGGGGCTACTACGAGCAGTACTTC. The chain carries TRBV7-8 and TRBJ2-7, with 7 positions matching TRBD1. The CDR3 is 14 amino acids. CDR1 and CDR2 (germline): SGHVS, FQNEAQ. With V trimmed by 1 base and J by 3 bases, 3 bases remained unmatched.

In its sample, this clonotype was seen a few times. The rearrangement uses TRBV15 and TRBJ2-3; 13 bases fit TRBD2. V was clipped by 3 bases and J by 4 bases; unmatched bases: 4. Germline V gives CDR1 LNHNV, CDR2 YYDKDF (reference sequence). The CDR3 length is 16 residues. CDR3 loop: CATSRGTSGVADTQYF. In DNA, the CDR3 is TGTGCCACCAGCAGGGGGACTAGCGGGGTGGCAGATACGCAGTATTTT.

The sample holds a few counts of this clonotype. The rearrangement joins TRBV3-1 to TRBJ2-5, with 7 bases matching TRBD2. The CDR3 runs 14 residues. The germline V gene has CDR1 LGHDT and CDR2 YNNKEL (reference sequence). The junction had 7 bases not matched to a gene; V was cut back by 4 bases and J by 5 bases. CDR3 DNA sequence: TGTGCCAGCAGCCGGGGTGGACTAGAGGAGACCCAGTACTTC. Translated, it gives CASSRGGLEETQYF.

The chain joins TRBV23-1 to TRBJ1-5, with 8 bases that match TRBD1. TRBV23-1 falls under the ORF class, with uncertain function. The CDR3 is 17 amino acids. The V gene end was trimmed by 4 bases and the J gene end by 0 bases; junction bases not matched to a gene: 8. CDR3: CASSLNGQGYSNQPQHF. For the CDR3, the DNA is TGCGCCAGCAGTCTCAACGGACAGGGATATAGCAATCAGCCCCAGCATTTT.

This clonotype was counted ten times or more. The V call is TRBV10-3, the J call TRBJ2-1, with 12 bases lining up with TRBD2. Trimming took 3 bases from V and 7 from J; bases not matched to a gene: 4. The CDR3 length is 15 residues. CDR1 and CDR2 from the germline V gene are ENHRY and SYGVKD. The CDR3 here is CAISEETSGSNEQFF. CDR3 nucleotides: TGTGCCATCAGTGAAGAGACTAGCGGGAGTAATGAGCAGTTCTTC.

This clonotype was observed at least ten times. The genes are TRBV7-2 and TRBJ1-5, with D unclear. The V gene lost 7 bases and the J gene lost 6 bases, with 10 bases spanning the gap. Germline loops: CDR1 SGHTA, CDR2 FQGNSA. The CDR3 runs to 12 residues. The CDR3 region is CASMERVQPQHF. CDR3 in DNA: TGTGCCAGCATGGAAAGGGTTCAGCCCCAGCATTTT.